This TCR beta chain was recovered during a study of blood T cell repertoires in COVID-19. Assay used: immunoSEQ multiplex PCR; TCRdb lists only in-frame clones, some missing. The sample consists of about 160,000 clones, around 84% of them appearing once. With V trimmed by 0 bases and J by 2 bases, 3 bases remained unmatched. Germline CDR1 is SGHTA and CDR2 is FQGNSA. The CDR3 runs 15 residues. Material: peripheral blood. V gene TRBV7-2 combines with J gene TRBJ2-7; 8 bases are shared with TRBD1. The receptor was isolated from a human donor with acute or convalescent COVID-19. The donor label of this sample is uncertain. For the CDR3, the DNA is TGTGCCAGCAGCTTAGCCGCGGACAGGGCCTACGAGCAGTACTTC. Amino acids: CASSLAADRAYEQYF.